Below are 3 T cell receptor delta chains sequenced from a single sample in a study of Vδ1+ human thymocytes. Their antigens are not known. RNA was extracted from the cells and then reverse transcribed. CDR3 amplicons came from multiplex PCR with pooled V-gene forward and constant-region reverse primers. TCRdb redid clone calling on the multiplex PCR reads using CATT. The sample carries 80,000 or so delta-chain clones, about 38% recorded once. Study-level results: Thymic TRG and TRD repertoires appeared highly polyclonal, with Gaussian CDR3 length distributions.

The sample was Vdelta1+ gamma-delta thymocytes from the thymus. Subset reported: FACS-sorted CD3+ TCRalphabeta- TCRVdelta1+ TCRVdelta2- thymocytes. The receptor source for this set is a boy under two years old who had congenital heart surgery.

This sequence joins TRDV1 and TRDJ1; 9 bases are shared with TRDD3. Germline trimming cut 3 bases from V and 0 bases from J; bases unmatched to any gene: 26. Germline V gene data show CDR1 as TSWWSYY and CDR2 as QGS. The CDR3 totals 23 residues. CDR3 residues: CALGDLPGDDWGRSVSYTDKLIF. The CDR3 DNA sequence: TGTGCTCTTGGGGATTTACCGGGGGATGACTGGGGGAGAAGCGTCTCGTACACCGATAAACTCATCTTT.

J is TRDJ1 and V is TRDV1; 12 nucleotides agree with TRDD3. The CDR3 loop spans 17 amino acids. CDR1 is TSWWSYY, CDR2 QGS, per germline. Germline trimming cut 3 bases from V and 9 bases from J; bases unmatched to any gene: 14. The DNA of the CDR3 is TGTGCTCTTGGGGACCCTTCCTACGCTGGGGGATACGGAGAACTCATCTTT. Translated: CALGDPSYAGGYGELIF.

This rearrangement joins TRDV1 to TRDJ1, with D hard to call. With 6 bases removed from V and 4 bases from J, the gap between germline ends came to 9 bases. CDR1 is TSWWSYY and CDR2 is QGS in the germline V gene. CDR3 size: 12 residues. In nucleotides, the CDR3 is TGTGCTCTTGGTGCTTACTTCGATAAACTCATCTTT. Amino acid sequence: CALGAYFDKLIF.